The rows below give T cell receptor beta chains drawn from one sample of a study of regulatory T cells in long-lasting Graves disease. TCRdb recomputed calls from the multiplex PCR reads with MiXCR, one row per CDR3 protein. The sample lists about 540,000 distinct CDR3 sequences; roughly 14% were seen once. The data were also submitted as part of a second study, on T cells in Graves' hyperthyroidism and ophthalmopathy.

This material consisted of peripheral blood mononuclear cells (PBMCs), taken at new diagnosis, from a patient treated with antithyroid drugs. Receptors originate from a man under 40 with Graves disease. The CDR3 runs from the conserved cysteine through the conserved F or W. The D gene is left open where the match is weak. Where a row states a size, it is once, few, many or the class of an expanded clone; other rows omit it.

CDR3: CAWSPRDSYNEQFF
DNA: TGTGCCTGGAGTCCCCGGGACAGTTACAATGAGCAGTTCTTC
V: TRBV30
J: TRBJ2-1
size: few
D: TRBD1

CDR3: CASNIDGIYEQYF
DNA: TGTGCCAGCAACATCGACGGGATTTACGAGCAGTACTTC
V: TRBV5-6
J: TRBJ2-7
size: -
D: -

CDR3: CASRTTGHSQETQYF
DNA: TGCGCCAGCCGGACCACGGGACACTCCCAAGAGACCCAGTACTTC
V: TRBV5-1
J: TRBJ2-5
size: many
D: -

CDR3: CASSRVPGLAETQYF
DNA: TGCGCCAGCAGCAGGGTACCGGGACTAGCAGAGACCCAGTACTTC
V: TRBV5-1
J: TRBJ2-5
size: many
D: TRBD2

CDR3: CASSLVQVSYNEQFF
DNA: TGTGCCAGCAGCTTAGTTCAGGTATCCTACAATGAGCAGTTCTTC
V: TRBV7-2
J: TRBJ2-1
size: -
D: -

CDR3: CASSETGASGGQYF
DNA: TGTGCCAGCTCAGAGACGGGGGCGTCTGGGGGGCAGTACTTC
V: TRBV18
J: TRBJ2-7
size: many
D: -

CDR3: CASSLEDYDEQYF
DNA: TGTGCCAGCAGTTTAGAGGACTACGACGAGCAGTACTTC
V: TRBV12-3/TRBV12-4
J: TRBJ2-7
size: many
D: -

CDR3: CALRAQHF
DNA: TGTGCCCTGAGGGCCCAGCATTTT
V: TRBV27
J: TRBJ1-5
size: few
D: -

CDR3: CASSLGGGTANTGELFF
DNA: TGCGCCAGCAGCTTGGGCGGAGGGACCGCGAACACCGGGGAGCTGTTTTTT
V: TRBV5-1
J: TRBJ2-2
size: many
D: -

CDR3: CASSHLPGAATYEQYF
DNA: TGCGCCAGCAGCCATCTCCCCGGGGCAGCGACCTACGAGCAGTACTTC
V: TRBV4-1
J: TRBJ2-7
size: once
D: -

CDR3: CASRNPGTGHLNEQFF
DNA: TGTGCCAGCAGAAACCCCGGGACAGGCCACCTCAATGAGCAGTTCTTC
V: TRBV28
J: TRBJ2-1
size: many
D: TRBD1

CDR3: CAISEYAGEAYEQYF
DNA: TGTGCCATCAGTGAGTATGCGGGAGAAGCCTACGAGCAGTACTTC
V: TRBV10-3
J: TRBJ2-7
size: many
D: TRBD2

CDR3: CASSRGWGRRVGPYNEQFF
DNA: TGCGCCAGCAGCCGTGGATGGGGACGGAGGGTAGGCCCTTACAATGAGCAGTTCTTC
V: TRBV4-1
J: TRBJ2-1
size: few
D: -